This TCR beta chain comes out of a study of shared clonotypes between healthy human individuals. Study findings and constraints: Incompleteness in sorted-subset sequencing, despite large depth, was shown by rarefaction. About 5% was the fraction of naive CD4 clonotypes found shared across four donors.

The repertoire was sequenced with immunoSEQ multiplex PCR; TCRdb's copy has only in-frame clones and lacks some. The table has 1,500,000 or so clones, approximately 96% seen once; the top ten hold 1.2%. On this clone itself: Antigen unknown.

Material: naive CD4+ T cells sorted from blood. Subset of the sample: CD45RA+ positively selected. The sequence came from a man younger than 45 in good health.

The CDR3 DNA follows: TGTGCCAGCAGAAAAACCTGGACAGGGACGGATGAGCAGTTCTTC. Amino acid sequence: CASRKTWTGTDEQFF. V is TRBV9 and J is TRBJ2-1, with 8 bases fitting TRBD1. Per germline, CDR1 SGDLS and CDR2 YYNGEE. The CDR3 covers 15 residues. V dropped 5 bases and J dropped 8; count of bases not matched to a gene: 12.